The sequence of this T cell receptor (beta chain) was determined in a study of T cell responses to AZD1222 COVID-19 vaccine. Study results and caveats: White British ancestry dominated among donors, who included more females, and clonal diversity was possibly underestimated. It was only after the peak T cell response that any repertoires were sampled.

The repertoire was sequenced with immunoSEQ multiplex PCR; TCRdb's copy has only in-frame clones and lacks some. The sample holds under 150,000 clones, more than 75% seen once. CDR3 length: 17 amino acids. V shed 0 bases and J 8 bases; nucleotides not matched to a gene: 15. Germline V CDR1 and CDR2: LNHDA, SQIVND (reference sequence). As regards this clone: Its antigen is as yet unknown.

The rearrangement uses TRBV19 and TRBJ1-2, with 7 bases lining up with TRBD1. The sequences come from peripheral blood, collected 28 days after the second AZD1222 dose. This sequence was found in an adult who received the AZD1222 COVID-19 vaccine. The CDR3 protein is CASSIDRLTRQGQGYTF. The CDR3 nucleotides are TGTGCCAGTAGTATAGATCGGTTAACCAGACAGGGTCAAGGCTACACCTTC.